Each of the 10 T cell receptor beta chains below was sequenced from the same sample in a study of shared clonotypes between healthy human individuals. The protocol was immunoSEQ multiplex PCR, while the TCRdb copy is restricted to in-frame clones and leaves out a portion. Counted here are about 1,500,000 clones, roughly 97% occurring once; the ten biggest clones make up over 1%. Sequenced material: naive CD4+ T cells sorted from blood. Subset given: CD45RA+ positively selected. Receptors were obtained from a man in his thirties or forties in good health.

The V gene is TRBV6-1, the J gene TRBJ1-3; TRBD1 is a possible D gene (5 bases). This CDR3 is 12 amino acids long. Germline V CDR1 and CDR2: MNHNS, SASEGT. V was clipped by 8 bases and J by 4 bases, with 9 bases between them. The CDR3 is CASDSTGNTIYF. CDR3 coding DNA: TGTGCCAGCGACAGTACGGGAAACACCATATATTTT.

The CDR3 DNA sequence: TGTGCCAGCAGTTACCCACAAGGCTCTGGGGCCAACGTCCTGACTTTC. Protein: CASSYPQGSGANVLTF. V usage is TRBV6-5 and J usage is TRBJ2-6, with D unresolved. Germline CDR1 MNHEY, CDR2 SVGAGI. This CDR3 comprises 16 residues. V gave up 2 bases and J gave up 0 bases, with 8 bases separating them.

The rearrangement joins TRBV6-5 to TRBJ2-1; 13 bases line up with TRBD2. V gave up 2 bases and J gave up 5 bases; unmatched junction bases: 3. The CDR3 totals 16 residues. CDR1 is MNHEY, CDR2 SVGAGI, per germline. For the CDR3, the DNA is TGTGCCAGCAGTTACACAGGACTAGCGGGGGACAATGAGCAGTTCTTC. Its protein product is CASSYTGLAGDNEQFF.

Remarks on this clone: Other DNA sequences in this specimen translate into the identical CDR3. This chain links TRBV9 with TRBJ2-5; D gene ambiguous. Germline V gene sequence: CDR1 SGDLS, CDR2 YYNGEE. The CDR3 consists of 14 residues. Deletions cut 0 bases from V and 5 bases from J, with 11 bases between. CDR3 in amino acids: CASSVEGRRETQYF. DNA of the CDR3: TGTGCCAGCAGCGTAGAGGGTAGAAGGGAGACCCAGTACTTC.

V and J are TRBV28 and TRBJ2-3; no firm D call. Trimming stripped 2 bases from V and 1 base from J, with 10 bases between. Germline lookup yields CDR1 MDHEN and CDR2 SYDVKM. The CDR3 is 15 residues long. CDR3 bases: TGTGCCAGCAGTTTAGCTCGCTCCGGCACAGATACGCAGTATTTT. It yields the protein CASSLARSGTDTQYF. Full variable domain (outside the CDR3, taken from reference TRBV28 and TRBJ2-3): DVKVTQSSRYLVKRTGEKVFLECVQDMDHENMFWYRQDPGLGLRLIYFSYDVKMKEKGDIPEGYSVSREKKERFSLILESASTNQTSMYLCASSLARSGTDTQYFGPGTRLTVL.

This chain connects TRBV9 to TRBJ2-7, with D uncertain. The CDR3 spans 15 residues. The germline gives CDR1 SGDLS, CDR2 YYNGEE. Trimming took off 0 bases at V and 2 bases at J, with 12 bases between the two ends. The CDR3 DNA reads as TGTGCCAGCAGCGTAGGAACCCAATTAACCTACGAGCAGTACTTC. It specifies CASSVGTQLTYEQYF.

The V call is TRBV5-1, the J call TRBJ2-5, with TRBD1 matching over 8 bases. CDR1 is SGHRS, CDR2 YFSETQ, per germline. The J segment lost 5 bases and the V segment lost 4 bases, leaving 7 bases of the junction unmatched. The CDR3 covers 14 residues. CDR3 bases: TGCGCCAGCAGCCCGCGACAGGGGTGGGAGACCCAGTACTTC. It codes for CASSPRQGWETQYF.

The J gene is TRBJ2-1, the V gene TRBV28; a weak D match, TRBD1 (7 bases). The ends were cut back, 6 bases at V and 1 base at J, with 13 bases in the middle. The CDR3 runs 15 residues. Germline V gene data show CDR1 as MDHEN and CDR2 as SYDVKM. The CDR3 spells CASRSAGGSYNEQFF. CDR3 DNA sequence: TGTGCCAGCAGGTCTGCAGGGGGGTCCTACAATGAGCAGTTCTTC.

This clone was detected once. V usage is TRBV7-9 and J usage is TRBJ1-5; D is unclear. CDR1 is SEHNR and CDR2 is FQNEAQ in the germline V gene (reference sequence). Trimming cost V 4 bases and J 7 bases, with 14 bases left between them. This CDR3 is 14 amino acids long. CDR3 sequence reads: CASSSIGLLQPQHF. The CDR3 DNA sequence: TGTGCCAGCAGCTCCATAGGGCTTCTGCAGCCCCAGCATTTT.

The V and J genes are TRBV18 and TRBJ2-3; 9 bases are shared with TRBD2. Unmatched junction bases numbered 15, after V lost 3 bases and J lost 2 bases. The CDR3 spans 19 residues. CDR1 and CDR2 (germline): KGHSH, LQKENI. CDR3 in DNA: TGTGCCAGCTCACCTTCACGGGGACTGGAGCGGGAGGACACAGATACGCAGTATTTT. Translation gives CASSPSRGLEREDTDTQYF. Filled out from reference TRBV18 and TRBJ2-3, the complete variable domain reads NAGVMQNPRHLVRRRGQEARLRCSPMKGHSHVYWYRQLPEEGLKFMVYLQKENIIDESGMPKERFSAEFPKEGPSILRIQQVVRGDSAAYFCASSPSRGLEREDTDTQYFGPGTRLTVL.